What follows are 3 T cell receptor beta chains derived from one specimen sequenced in a study of T cells in women clearing cervical HPV infection (dated by TCRdb to the late 2010s). The method behind the library was the immunoSEQ multiplex PCR assay. TCRdb retrieved this table from immuneACCESS and kept in-frame rearrangements only. Not all clones are present; in checked studies, unresolved V genes account for under half, and no reason is known for the remainder. The table held for this sample gives tens of thousands of clones. The ten largest clones add up to roughly 1.5% of the sample. The sample was blood buffy coat. These receptor sequences come from a woman between 18 and 70 years old with a cervical HPV16 infection that either progressed to CIN3+ or cleared (not recorded which).

Remarks on this clone: The read comes to an end 3 residues before the CDR3 does, leaving the germline J gene to fill in the end. V and J are TRBV19 and TRBJ2-3, with D perhaps matching TRBD2 (6 bases). This CDR3 is 18 amino acids long. The germline V gene encodes CDR1 LNHDA and CDR2 SQIVND (reference sequence). CDR3 DNA, as far as it was read: TGTGCCAGTAGTATAGATCATCGGGGGACCCATAGCAATCAGCCG. This gives the protein CASSIDHRGTHSNQP. The entire CDR3 protein is CASSIDHRGTHSNQPQYF.

The CDR3 protein is CASRLGRGTYNEQFF. The sequenced CDR3 bases are TGTGCCAGTAGGCTAGGCAGGGGGACCTACAATGAG. V is TRBV19 and J is TRBJ2-1, with TRBD1 matching over 7 bases. The CDR3 is cut off 3 residues early in the read; its end comes from the germline J gene. Looked up from germline, CDR1 is LNHDA and CDR2 is SQIVND (reference sequence). The V segment lost 6 bases and the J segment 2 bases; nucleotides outside the gene matches: 7. The CDR3 is 15 residues long.

About this clone: Sequencing ends 3 residues short of the CDR3 end; the germline J gene provides the rest. This rearrangement joins TRBV2 to TRBJ2-1, with D uncertain. V was trimmed by 6 bases and J by 3 bases, leaving 6 bases between them. Germline CDR1 and CDR2: SNHLY and FYNNEI. This CDR3 comprises 12 residues. The part of the CDR3 DNA that was read is TGTGCCAGCAGCTTTAGCTACAATGAG. Residues: CASSFSYNE. The full CDR3 protein reads CASSFSYNEQFF.